The clone carrying this T cell receptor (beta chain) was seen a few times. The antigen remains undetermined. These data belong to a study of molecular identifiers for immune sequencing clone quantification. TCRdb re-analysed the PCR reads in MiXCR, keeping a single row per CDR3 protein. The sample carries about 630,000 distinct CDR3 sequences, over 25% recorded once. Isolation of naive CD8 T cells was achieved by sorting on a CD8+CD4-CCR7+CD45RA+ phenotype. Per germline, CDR1 ENHRY and CDR2 SYGVKD. V was clipped by 4 bases and J by 7 bases; unmatched bases: 12. The CDR3 consists of 17 residues. Overall study results and limits: Because of identical TCR molecules sharing a barcode, sizes of highly expanded clones could be underestimated.

The genes are TRBV10-3 and TRBJ2-2, with 10 bases lining up with TRBD2. Sequencing was done on a sample of naive CD8+ T cells from blood, with Jurkat cell RNA spiked in. Indicated subset: FACS-sorted CD8+CD4-CCR7+CD45RA+ naive T cells. This sequence was found in a human donor in good health. Some libraries in this study had Jurkat cell RNA spiked in. CDR3 DNA: TGTGCCATCAGTGCCGGAACTAGCGGGATAGGTAACGGGGAGCTGTTTTTT. Translation gives CAISAGTSGIGNGELFF.